A single T cell receptor (beta chain) is shown here with its context. This record comes from a study of blood T cell repertoires in COVID-19. Study information: Researchers got acute and convalescent COVID-19 samples from the United States, Italy and Spain. Nucleic acid was either cDNA or gDNA, and it came from T cells, B-cell-depleted T cells, or PBMCs.

Per the original data handling: Researchers report that nucleated cell counts were estimated from reference gene primer amplification. TCRdb's table, derived via immunoSEQ multiplex PCR, lists solely in-frame clones and lacks some. V and J calls and clone size are copied from that table; D and trimming were computed from the DNA. The table records 110,000 or so clones, over 75% of them present only once. This TCR derives from a woman aged 70 to 79 who had recovered from COVID-19. The material sequenced was peripheral blood.

The CDR3 bases are TGCAGCGTTGAAGCAACCCAGGCCGCGGGGCAGTACTTC. This sequence encodes CSVEATQAAGQYF. The V gene is TRBV29-1, the J gene TRBJ2-7, with D perhaps TRBD2 (5 bases). V was pared by 1 base and J by 9 bases, with 16 bases between. This CDR3 region has 13 residues. Germline-derived CDR1 and CDR2 are SQVTM and ANQGSEA.